The 27 T cell receptor beta chains below come from one sample, sequenced in a study of blood T cell repertoires in COVID-19. The protocol was immunoSEQ multiplex PCR, while the TCRdb copy is restricted to in-frame clones and leaves out a portion. Seen here are 200,000 to 250,000 clones, about 88% observed once, and the top ten hold roughly 2.5%. The sequenced sample consisted of PBMCs or T cells enriched from blood (not recorded which). These receptor sequences come from a woman aged 25 to 45 who had recovered from COVID-19.

The chain couples TRBV7-8 to TRBJ2-3; no clear D gene. Trimming shortened V by 6 bases and J by 5 bases, and 9 bases separated the two germline ends. CDR3 size: 12 residues. Germline CDR1 is SGHVS and CDR2 is FQNEAQ. CDR3 bases: TGTGCCAGCAGATTGGCCAAAGATACGCAGTATTTT. Protein product: CASRLAKDTQYF.

This chain connects TRBV28 to TRBJ2-1; TRBD2 agrees at 9 bases. The CDR3 has 15 residues. Germline V gene lookup returns CDR1 MDHEN and CDR2 SYDVKM. With V trimmed by 5 bases and J by 4 bases, 6 bases remained unmatched. Written as DNA, the CDR3 is TGTGCCAGCAGTCCTGCTAGCGGGGTTTACAATGAGCAGTTCTTC. Protein: CASSPASGVYNEQFF.

The chain is built from TRBV7-3 and TRBJ2-2, with D possibly being TRBD1 (5 bases). Trimming removed 7 bases from V and 0 bases from J, with 9 bases in between. In germline, CDR1 is SGHTA, CDR2 FQGTGA. The CDR3 sequence is 14 residues long. The CDR3 DNA is TGTGCCAGCACCTTGACAGCGAACACCGGGGAGCTGTTTTTT. Residues: CASTLTANTGELFF.

The J gene is TRBJ2-2, the V gene TRBV2; tentatively, D is TRBD2 (5 bases). CDR1 and CDR2 from the germline V gene are SNHLY and FYNNEI. V lost 2 bases, J lost 0 bases, and 7 bases lay in between. This CDR3 comprises 15 residues. In DNA, the CDR3 is TGTGCCAGCAGTGAACGGGGTACGAACACCGGGGAGCTGTTTTTT. It encodes CASSERGTNTGELFF.

The chain has TRBV5-8 and TRBJ1-2, with D uncertain. Germline-derived CDR1 and CDR2 are SGHTS and YDEGEE. Trimming took off 4 bases at V and 7 bases at J, with 14 bases between the two ends. The CDR3 length is 13 residues. In DNA, the CDR3 is TGTGCCAGCAGCCGCCGTGGATCGGGTGGCTACACCTTC. It yields the protein CASSRRGSGGYTF.

This clone was detected only once. The chain employs TRBV7-8 and TRBJ1-3, with 7 positions matching TRBD1. The CDR3 consists of 14 residues. Germline V gene data show CDR1 as SGHVS and CDR2 as FQNEAQ. After removal of 5 bases from V and 3 bases from J, the junction contained 4 bases not matched to a gene. CDR3 in DNA: TGTGCCAGCAGCCTCAGGGGGTATGGAAACACCATATATTTT. Translation: CASSLRGYGNTIYF.

J is TRBJ1-1 and V is TRBV6-5; maybe TRBD1 (6 bases). CDR3 length: 15 residues. Per germline, CDR1 MNHEY and CDR2 SVGAGI. With 2 bases removed from V and 0 bases from J, the gap between germline ends came to 10 bases. The CDR3 DNA reads as TGTGCCAGCAGTTACGAGGGGGGGATGAACACTGAAGCTTTCTTT. This gives the protein CASSYEGGMNTEAFF.

The rearrangement uses TRBV5-6 and TRBJ2-7, with TRBD1 identical over 8 bases. V was clipped by 0 bases and J by 4 bases; unmatched bases: 6. This CDR3 region has 15 residues. Germline V lookup: CDR1 SGHDT, CDR2 YYEEEE. CDR3 bases: TGTGCCAGCAGCTTGGCCCAGGGGGCGGCTTACGAGCAGTACTTC. Translated: CASSLAQGAAYEQYF.

This clone was seen only once. The chain combines TRBV6-2 or TRBV6-3 with TRBJ2-7, with TRBD1 identical over 9 bases. The CDR3 totals 17 residues. Unmatched junction bases numbered 8, after V lost 0 bases and J lost 2 bases. The V gene's germline CDR1 is MNHEY and CDR2 SVGEGT. CDR3 loop: CASSYSLGTGPTYEQYF. The CDR3 nucleotides are TGTGCCAGCAGTTACTCCCTTGGGACAGGGCCCACCTACGAGCAGTACTTC.

Written as DNA, the CDR3 is TGTGCCAGCAGCCCGACAGGGGCCGAGCAGTACTTC. Amino acids: CASSPTGAEQYF. The chain couples TRBV7-9 to TRBJ2-7; 8 bases match TRBD1. Trimming took 5 bases from V and 6 from J; bases not matched to a gene: 3. Germline values: CDR1 SEHNR, CDR2 FQNEAQ (reference sequence). The CDR3 is 12 amino acids. Combining the CDR3 with reference TRBV7-9 and TRBJ2-7 gives the whole variable domain DTGVSQNPRHKITKRGQNVTFRCDPISEHNRLYWYRQTLGQGPEFLTYFQNEAQLEKSRLLSDRFSAERPKGSFSTLEIQRTEQGDSAMYLCASSPTGAEQYFGPGTRLTVT.

This chain uses TRBV5-1 with TRBJ2-3; 13 bases match TRBD2. The junction had 7 bases not matched to a gene; V was cut back by 9 bases and J by 3 bases. The germline V gene encodes CDR1 SGHRS and CDR2 YFSETQ. The CDR3 runs 15 residues. CDR3 in DNA: TGCGCCACCAGGAAGGGACTAGCGGGGACAGATACGCAGTATTTT. It codes for CATRKGLAGTDTQYF.

The chain employs TRBV7-9 and TRBJ1-1, with D unclear. This CDR3 is 14 amino acids long. Per germline, CDR1 SEHNR and CDR2 FQNEAQ (reference sequence). V lost 6 bases, J lost 3 bases, and 14 bases lay in between. The CDR3 sequence is CASSPPGSDTEAFF. The CDR3 DNA is TGTGCCAGCAGTCCCCCCGGCAGCGACACTGAAGCTTTCTTT.

V usage is TRBV5-4 and J usage is TRBJ2-7; maybe TRBD2 (6 bases). V was trimmed by 4 bases and J by 6 bases, leaving 17 bases between them. Germline loops: CDR1 SGHNT, CDR2 YYREEE (reference sequence). The CDR3 extends over 14 amino acids. As DNA, the CDR3 is TGTGCCAGCAGCATAGACGGGGGTCCCGGCGAGCAGTACTTC. Translated: CASSIDGGPGEQYF.

V usage is TRBV15 and J usage is TRBJ1-2; D is undetermined. V was clipped by 0 bases and J by 4 bases, with 6 bases between them. Germline CDR1 LNHNV, CDR2 YYDKDF (reference sequence). This CDR3 is 13 amino acids long. Written as DNA, the CDR3 is TGTGCCACCAGCAGAGACACAGCCTATGGCTACACCTTC. Encoded protein: CATSRDTAYGYTF.

The CDR3 is CASSIYTDTQYF. The CDR3 nucleotides are TGTGCCAGTAGTATCTACACAGATACGCAGTATTTT. The chain links TRBV19 to TRBJ2-3; the D is unclear. Per germline, CDR1 LNHDA and CDR2 SQIVND (reference sequence). The CDR3 totals 12 residues. Between the trimmed V and J ends, which lost 3 bases and 2 bases, there was a span of 3 bases.

The rearrangement links TRBV6-5 to TRBJ2-7; TRBD1 is a possible D gene (5 bases). Germline V gene lookup returns CDR1 MNHEY and CDR2 SVGAGI. CDR3 length: 12 residues. Between the trimmed V and J ends, which lost 8 bases and 2 bases, there was a span of 10 bases. The CDR3 nucleotides are TGTGCCAGCGACAGTTCCCCCTACGAGCAGTACTTC. Translated: CASDSSPYEQYF.

The rearrangement links TRBV7-9 to TRBJ2-7, with D possibly TRBD1 on 5 matching bases. CDR1 and CDR2 (germline): SEHNR, FQNEAQ (reference sequence). The CDR3 consists of 12 residues. Trimming removed 4 bases at V and 6 bases at J, with 10 bases between. Here the CDR3 DNA reads TGTGCCAGCAGCTCACCTAGGGGCGAGCAGTACTTC. Translating gives CASSSPRGEQYF.

The rearrangement uses TRBV5-1 and TRBJ2-1, with TRBD2 matching over 8 bases. Germline CDR1 and CDR2: SGHRS and YFSETQ. After removal of 2 bases from V and 7 bases from J, the junction contained 5 bases not matched to a gene. This CDR3 has 14 residues. CDR3 DNA sequence: TGCGCCAGCAGCTTCGGGACTAGTCATAATGAGCAGTTCTTC. This encodes CASSFGTSHNEQFF.

The chain combines TRBV19 with TRBJ1-3; 9 nucleotides align to TRBD1. The V gene end was trimmed by 2 bases and the J gene end by 0 bases; junction bases not matched to a gene: 5. Germline V lookup: CDR1 LNHDA, CDR2 SQIVND (reference sequence). CDR3 length equals 17 residues. CDR3 nucleotides: TGTGCCAGTAGTATAAACCGGGACAGGGTCTCTGGAAACACCATATATTTT. Translating it yields CASSINRDRVSGNTIYF.

The chain links TRBV7-8 to TRBJ2-5; 8 bases are shared with TRBD2. The V and J ends lost 5 bases and 1 base, in that order; junction bases with no gene match: 12. This CDR3 is built from 17 residues. CDR1 is SGHVS and CDR2 is FQNEAQ in the germline V gene. For the CDR3, the DNA is TGTGCCAGCAGCCCCAACCTGGGACGGGGGGGCCAAGAGACCCAGTACTTC. Residues: CASSPNLGRGGQETQYF.

In this sample, this clone turned up once. The chain couples TRBV4-3 to TRBJ2-1; 7 nucleotides agree with TRBD2. Germline V CDR1 and CDR2: LGHNA, YSLEER. This CDR3 region has 16 residues. Germline trimming cut 0 bases from V and 4 bases from J; bases unmatched to any gene: 6. The CDR3 DNA reads TGCGCCAGCAGCCAAGATTTACGGGGGGATTACAATGAGCAGTTCTTC. This sequence encodes CASSQDLRGDYNEQFF.

The rearrangement links TRBV4-3 to TRBJ1-2; 7 positions match TRBD1. This CDR3 has 14 amino acids. Germline CDR1 reads LGHNA; CDR2 reads YSLEER. V lost 0 bases to trimming and J lost 6 bases; unmatched junction nucleotides: 4. The CDR3 bases are TGCGCCAGCAGCCAAGATGGGGGGACAGATGGCTACACCTTC. It is translated as CASSQDGGTDGYTF.

V and J are TRBV7-3 and TRBJ2-3; 9 bases fit TRBD1. V shed 4 bases, J shed 5 bases, and the junction held 4 bases outside the gene matches. CDR1 SGHTA and CDR2 FQGTGA come from the germline V gene. The CDR3 loop spans 14 amino acids. CDR3 coding DNA: TGTGCCAGCAGCTCGGGACAGGGTTTAGATACGCAGTATTTT. Amino acid sequence: CASSSGQGLDTQYF.

The chain couples TRBV20-1 to TRBJ1-5; D remains unclear. This CDR3 contains 13 residues. Germline CDR1 DFQATT, CDR2 SNEGSKA (reference sequence). Trimming left V 3 bases short and J 4 bases short, with 10 bases between. The CDR3 sequence is CSASDGANQPQHF. The CDR3 nucleotides read TGCAGTGCTAGTGACGGAGCGAATCAGCCCCAGCATTTT.

This clone was seen only a few times. The V and J genes are TRBV19 and TRBJ2-3; 7 positions agree with TRBD2. The V gene's germline CDR1 is LNHDA and CDR2 SQIVND (reference sequence). CDR3 length: 16 residues. V lost 8 bases, J lost 2 bases, and 13 bases stayed unmatched. The CDR3 DNA is TGTGCCAGTGGAACGGGAGCGGGGCTGTCCACAGATACGCAGTATTTT. This translates into CASGTGAGLSTDTQYF.

Written as DNA, the CDR3 is TGCGCCAGCAGCCAAGATACGGCAGGGGGATACCAAGAGACCCAGTACTTC. This translates into CASSQDTAGGYQETQYF. The J gene is TRBJ2-5, the V gene TRBV4-3; 7 bases are a match to TRBD1. Trimming cost V 0 bases and J 0 bases; bases outside gene matches: 7. Germline lookup yields CDR1 LGHNA and CDR2 YSLEER. The CDR3 length is 17 residues.

The chain links TRBV4-2 to TRBJ2-3; TRBD1 matches at 7 bases. Looked up from germline, CDR1 is LGHNA and CDR2 is YNFKEQ. The V and J ends lost 6 bases and 2 bases, in that order; junction bases with no gene match: 5. CDR3 length: 14 residues. The CDR3 DNA reads TGTGCCAGCAGTCGGGGACAGAACACAGATACGCAGTATTTT. Protein sequence: CASSRGQNTDTQYF.